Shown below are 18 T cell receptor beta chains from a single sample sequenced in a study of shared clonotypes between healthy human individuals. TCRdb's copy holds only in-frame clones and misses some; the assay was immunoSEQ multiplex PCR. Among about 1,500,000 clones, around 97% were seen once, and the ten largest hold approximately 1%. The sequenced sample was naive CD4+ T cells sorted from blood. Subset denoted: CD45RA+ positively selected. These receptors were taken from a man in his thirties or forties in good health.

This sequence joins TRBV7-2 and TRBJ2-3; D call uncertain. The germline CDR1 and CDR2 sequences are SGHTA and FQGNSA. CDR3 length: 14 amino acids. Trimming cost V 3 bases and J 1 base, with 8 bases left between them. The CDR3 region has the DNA TGTGCCAGCAGCTTCTTCAGACGCACAGATACGCAGTATTTT. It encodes CASSFFRRTDTQYF.

The DNA for the CDR3 is TGCGCCAGCAGTGGGACAGGGGATGGCTACACCTTC. Protein: CASSGTGDGYTF. This chain connects TRBV23-1 to TRBJ1-2; 10 bases match TRBD1. TRBV23-1 is placed among ORFs of uncertain function. The CDR3 has 12 residues. V was pared by 5 bases and J by 6 bases, with 0 bases of the junction left unmatched.

In DNA, the CDR3 is TGTGCCAGCAGTTTAGGGCAGGCCGAAAACATTCAGTACTTC. Amino acids: CASSLGQAENIQYF. The chain couples TRBV28 to TRBJ2-4; no firm D call. Germline CDR1 and CDR2: MDHEN and SYDVKM. Trimming took off 2 bases at V and 5 bases at J, with 10 bases between the two ends. This CDR3 region has 14 residues.

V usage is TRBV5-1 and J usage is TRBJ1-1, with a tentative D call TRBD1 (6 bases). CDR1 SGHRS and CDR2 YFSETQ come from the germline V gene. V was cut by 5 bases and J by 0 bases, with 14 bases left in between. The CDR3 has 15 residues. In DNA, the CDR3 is TGCGCCAGCAGATTCACAACAGGGATGAACACTGAAGCTTTCTTT. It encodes CASRFTTGMNTEAFF.

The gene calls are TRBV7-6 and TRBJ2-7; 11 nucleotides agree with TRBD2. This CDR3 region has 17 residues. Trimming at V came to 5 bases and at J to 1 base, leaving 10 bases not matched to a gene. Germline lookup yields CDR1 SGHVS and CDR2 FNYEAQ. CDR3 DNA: TGTGCCAGCAGCCCGTTTAGCGGGAGGGTTGAGTCCTACGAGCAGTACTTC. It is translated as CASSPFSGRVESYEQYF.

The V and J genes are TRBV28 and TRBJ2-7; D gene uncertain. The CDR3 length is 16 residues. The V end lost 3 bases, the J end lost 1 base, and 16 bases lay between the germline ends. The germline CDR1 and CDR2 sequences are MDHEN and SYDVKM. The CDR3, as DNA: TGTGCCAGCAGTTTTCTGACGGGCAGTCAATCCTACGAGCAGTACTTC. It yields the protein CASSFLTGSQSYEQYF.

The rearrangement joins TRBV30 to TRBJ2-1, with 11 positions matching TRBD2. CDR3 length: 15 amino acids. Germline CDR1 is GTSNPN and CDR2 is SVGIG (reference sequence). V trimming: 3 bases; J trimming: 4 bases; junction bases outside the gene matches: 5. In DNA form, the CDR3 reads TGTGCCTGGAGGGGGGGGACTAGCGGATACAATGAGCAGTTCTTC. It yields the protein CAWRGGTSGYNEQFF.

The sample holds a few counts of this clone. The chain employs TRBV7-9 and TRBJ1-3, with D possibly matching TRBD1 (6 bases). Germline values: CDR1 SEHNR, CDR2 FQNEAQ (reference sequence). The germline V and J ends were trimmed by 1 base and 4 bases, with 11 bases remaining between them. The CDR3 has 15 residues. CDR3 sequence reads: CASSLDRVHGNTIYF. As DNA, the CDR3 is TGTGCCAGCAGCTTAGACAGGGTCCACGGAAACACCATATATTTT. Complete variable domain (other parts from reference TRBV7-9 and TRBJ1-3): DTGVSQNPRHKITKRGQNVTFRCDPISEHNRLYWYRQTLGQGPEFLTYFQNEAQLEKSRLLSDRFSAERPKGSFSTLEIQRTEQGDSAMYLCASSLDRVHGNTIYFGEGSWLTVV.

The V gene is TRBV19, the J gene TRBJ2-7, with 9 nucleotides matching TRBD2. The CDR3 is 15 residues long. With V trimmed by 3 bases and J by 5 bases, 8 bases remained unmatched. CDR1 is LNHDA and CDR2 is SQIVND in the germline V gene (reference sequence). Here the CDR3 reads CASSMVPLAGDEQYF. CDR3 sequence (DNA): TGTGCCAGTAGTATGGTTCCACTAGCGGGTGACGAGCAGTACTTC.

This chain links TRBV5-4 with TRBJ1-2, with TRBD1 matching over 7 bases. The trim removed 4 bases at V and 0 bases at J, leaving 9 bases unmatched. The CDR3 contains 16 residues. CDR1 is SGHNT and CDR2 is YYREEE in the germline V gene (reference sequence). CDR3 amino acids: CASSPGTDVANYGYTF. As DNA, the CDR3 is TGTGCCAGCAGCCCCGGGACAGATGTAGCTAACTATGGCTACACCTTC.

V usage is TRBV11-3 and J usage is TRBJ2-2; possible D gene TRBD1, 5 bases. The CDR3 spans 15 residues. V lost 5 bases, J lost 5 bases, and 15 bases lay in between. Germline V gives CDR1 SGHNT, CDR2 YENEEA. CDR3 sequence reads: CASSRLGATTGELFF. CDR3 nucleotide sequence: TGTGCCAGCAGCCGTCTAGGGGCTACTACCGGGGAGCTGTTTTTT.

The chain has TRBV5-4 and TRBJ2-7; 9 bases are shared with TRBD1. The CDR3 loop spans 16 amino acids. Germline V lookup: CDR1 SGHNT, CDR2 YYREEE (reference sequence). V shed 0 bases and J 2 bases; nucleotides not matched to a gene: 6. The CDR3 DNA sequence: TGTGCCAGCAGCTTGGGGGACAGGGCCAGTACCTACGAGCAGTACTTC. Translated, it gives CASSLGDRASTYEQYF.

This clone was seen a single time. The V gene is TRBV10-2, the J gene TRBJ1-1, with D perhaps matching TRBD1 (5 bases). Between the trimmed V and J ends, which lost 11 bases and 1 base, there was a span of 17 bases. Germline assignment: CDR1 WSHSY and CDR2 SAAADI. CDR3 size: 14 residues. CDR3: CASQGLTANTEAFF. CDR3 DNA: TGCGCCTCCCAGGGCTTGACAGCGAACACTGAAGCTTTCTTT.

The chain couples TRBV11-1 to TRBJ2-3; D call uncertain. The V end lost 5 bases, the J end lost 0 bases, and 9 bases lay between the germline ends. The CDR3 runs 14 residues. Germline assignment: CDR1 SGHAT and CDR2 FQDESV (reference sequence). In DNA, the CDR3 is TGTGCCAGCAGCCCGCAGCTTAGCACAGATACGCAGTATTTT. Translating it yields CASSPQLSTDTQYF.

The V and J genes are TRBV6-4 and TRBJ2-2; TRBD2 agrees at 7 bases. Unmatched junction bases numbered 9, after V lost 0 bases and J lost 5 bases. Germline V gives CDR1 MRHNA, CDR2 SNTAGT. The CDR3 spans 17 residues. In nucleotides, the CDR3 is TGTGCCAGCAGTGACTCGGGACGGGAGGAAGATACCGGGGAGCTGTTTTTT. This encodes CASSDSGREEDTGELFF.

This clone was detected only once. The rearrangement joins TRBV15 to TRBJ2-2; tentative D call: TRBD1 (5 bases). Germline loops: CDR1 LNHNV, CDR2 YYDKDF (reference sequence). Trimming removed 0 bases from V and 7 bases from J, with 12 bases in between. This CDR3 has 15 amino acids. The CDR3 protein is CATSRDRVHRGELFF. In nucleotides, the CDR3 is TGTGCCACCAGCAGAGACAGGGTTCACCGCGGGGAGCTGTTTTTT.

CDR3 loop: CASSLDQGRNTEAFF. The CDR3 nucleotides are TGTGCCAGCAGCTTAGATCAGGGAAGGAACACTGAAGCTTTCTTT. The chain uses TRBV7-2 and TRBJ1-1, with a possible D match to TRBD1 (5 bases). Germline lookup yields CDR1 SGHTA and CDR2 FQGNSA. With 1 base removed from V and 1 base from J, the gap between germline ends came to 10 bases. The CDR3 is made up of 15 amino acids.

The CDR3 coding sequence is TGTGCCAGCAGCTTTTGGACTAGCGGGAGTACGGAGACCCAGTACTTC. This sequence encodes CASSFWTSGSTETQYF. This chain links TRBV5-5 with TRBJ2-5; 13 bases map to TRBD2. The CDR3 covers 16 residues. The V and J ends lost 2 bases and 5 bases, in that order; junction bases with no gene match: 6. Germline V gives CDR1 SGHKS, CDR2 YYEKEE (reference sequence).